This TCR beta chain emerged from a study of blood T cell repertoires in COVID-19. Whole-study context: There were acute and convalescent COVID-19 samples, and they came from the United States, Italy and Spain. Sample material is recorded as cDNA or gDNA derived from T cells, B-cell-depleted T cells, or PBMCs.

This CDR3 region has 15 residues. With 6 bases removed from V and 7 bases from J, the gap between germline ends came to 18 bases. Germline V gives CDR1 MNHEY, CDR2 SVGAGI. Original handling: Scientists estimated how many nucleated cells there were by amplifying reference gene primers. The protocol was immunoSEQ multiplex PCR, while the TCRdb copy is restricted to in-frame clones and leaves out a portion. V, J and clone size are those of that table, while D and trimming were read from the DNA. The data hold under 150,000 clones, with about 85% observed a single time. The V and J genes are TRBV6-5 and TRBJ1-4; TRBD1 is a possible D gene (6 bases). The source material was peripheral blood. This receptor was identified in a man aged 35 to 55 with active or convalescent COVID-19. For the CDR3, the DNA is TGTGCCAGCAGCCCCACAGGGAAAGGGGGTGAAAAACTGTTTTTT. The encoded protein is CASSPTGKGGEKLFF.